A selection of T cell receptor beta chains follows, all from one sample in a study of blood T cells in healthy people across ages. MiXCR, run by TCRdb on the 5' RACE reads, gives a single entry per CDR3 protein. The data show approximately 730,000 distinct CDR3 sequences, with approximately 53% seen just once and 41% held by the top ten. The specimen sequenced was blood. The receptor set was obtained from a man older than 75 in good health. Each CDR3 is given with its conserved first and last residue.

TRBV27,16,CASSSRRAAKDSPLHF
TRBV5-1,14,CASSLAGEMDEQFF
TRBV7-8,12,CASSPWYSEQFF
TRBV27,15,CASTPGAPINSPLHF
TRBV28,14,CASRGGGNRNEQFF
TRBV13,15,CASSLRTGGANVLTF
TRBV25-1,13,CASSPTPGYEQYF
TRBV25-1,13,CASSESSTETQYF
TRBV28,19,CASSTLDRGQGSSYNEQFF
TRBV6-2/TRBV6-3,13,CASRTWVQETQYF
TRBV7-9,16,CASSLAGTAGANVLTF
TRBV6-2/TRBV6-3,15,CASSYSDRGPTEQYF
TRBV2,12,CASMKDAYEQYF
TRBV28,14,CASTPAGQQETQYF
TRBV2,16,CASSALSGSSYNEQFF
TRBV6-6,15,CASNYSVRGPNEQYF
TRBV20-1,13,CSARVPSGNEQFF
TRBV28,15,CASSREAQGAGEQFF
TRBV6-2/TRBV6-3,15,CASSSGGTGANVLTF
TRBV24-1,17,CATGGRTAISGANVLTF
TRBV7-9,11,CASTRGAEQFF
TRBV20-1,12,CSARGGTSGRYF
TRBV9,16,CASSTPGGGSFHEQFF
TRBV20-1,15,CSARIQTGAQETQYF
TRBV27,16,CASSLFAGTPQPTLYF
TRBV2,15,CASSTEGLAKNIQYF
TRBV12-3/TRBV12-4,15,CASSRPRTSGDTQYF
TRBV4-1,15,CASSQESGGRYEQYF
TRBV12-3/TRBV12-4,13,CATGTSGYNEQFF
TRBV5-4,15,CASSLYDRDTGELFF
TRBV25-1,16,CASSEGAEPNTGELFF
TRBV25-1,15,CASSSGAPRDRYAYF
TRBV2,14,CASSESFSGQPQHF
TRBV10-3,19,CAISEAPTGMSSYNSPLHF
TRBV20-1,12,CSAMSSGCEQFF
TRBV4-1,16,CASSQEEGRRNSPLHF
TRBV10-3,13,CAISGFNNEKLFF
TRBV5-6,13,CASSVGTRYGYTF
TRBV10-3,12,CAIAGGSTEQYF
TRBV29-1,13,CSVGGGADYGYTF
TRBV20-1,16,CSALTLYHSSNQPQHF
TRBV5-1,16,CASSLGGTSGRYEQYF
TRBV7-6,13,CASSRPSGNEQYF
TRBV27,14,CASGPASAQETQYF
TRBV20-1,15,CSAGTRAVTYNEQYF
TRBV6-5,21,CASSYLSEGTGGGFGPKKLFF
TRBV12-3/TRBV12-4,18,CASSLATVAGVSSNEQFF
TRBV29-1,11,CSVGKTYEQYF
TRBV5-1,15,CASSPDGSPYNEQFF
TRBV24-1,11,CATSGGNIQYF
TRBV7-9,15,CASSLRTGFDGELFF
TRBV5-1,15,CASSPAGGRNQPQHF
TRBV3-1,15,CASSQSTGLGQPQHF